The sequence of this T cell receptor beta chain was determined in a study of OX40 agonist ivuxolimab in advanced cancers. Across the study: Ivuxolimab, an antibody acting as an agonist of OX40 (CD134), was used to treat patients. Whole-study findings and limits: On average, a greater number of expanded clones characterised CD8+ T cells relative to CD4+.

This clone was seen a handful of times. What it recognizes is unknown. The same CDR3 arises from other DNA sequences in this sample as well. The CDR3 is 14 amino acids. Germline values: CDR1 SGHRS, CDR2 YFSETQ. With 1 base removed from V and 2 bases from J, the gap between germline ends came to 9 bases. Sequenced by immunoSEQ multiplex PCR; TCRdb stores in-frame clones only, minus some. The sample includes 9,500 to 13,000 clones, roughly three quarters seen only once; the top ten take more than 15%. The sequencing used CD4+ or CD8+ T cells sorted from blood, collected in a trial of the OX40 agonist ivuxolimab. The chain joins TRBV5-1 to TRBJ1-1; possibly TRBD1 for D (5 bases). The sequence came from an adult with an advanced solid tumor such as melanoma, head and neck, liver or kidney cancer. In DNA, the CDR3 is TGCGCCAGCAGCTTGTGGGACTTAAACACTGAAGCTTTCTTT. It encodes CASSLWDLNTEAFF.